The 13 T cell receptor beta chains presented below share a single source sample, sequenced in a study of spatial heterogeneity in lung cancer. Findings and caveats of the study: Tumor mutation count correlated with how many alpha and beta TCRs expanded intratumorally.

TCRdb reprocessed the 5' RACE reads with MiXCR, giving one entry per CDR3 protein. Of 1,500 to 2,000 distinct CDR3 sequences listed, 8% to 10% are singletons. These TCRs' antigens remain unknown. Time point meaning: sample taken at primary tumor resection. This specimen consisted of lung tumor tissue, obtained at surgery. These receptors were obtained from a female donor with early-stage non-small cell lung cancer.

The chain couples TRBV7-9 to TRBJ2-7, with D possibly TRBD2 on 6 matching bases. The germline gives CDR1 SEHNR, CDR2 FQNEAQ (reference sequence). The CDR3 has 15 amino acids. The ends were cut back, 5 bases at V and 3 bases at J, with 17 bases in the middle. The CDR3 DNA follows: TGTGCCAGCAGCCCCATGCCGAGCGGGTACTACGAGCAGTACTTC. It encodes CASSPMPSGYYEQYF.

There are a few counts of this clonotype. The chain is built from TRBV7-6 and TRBJ2-2; D is ambiguous. V was clipped by 2 bases and J by 13 bases, with 17 bases between them. Germline-derived CDR1 and CDR2 are SGHVS and FNYEAQ. The CDR3 is made up of 14 amino acids. CDR3 loop: CASSLFGPPEWLFF. The DNA for the CDR3 is TGTGCCAGCAGCTTATTTGGACCCCCAGAATGGCTGTTTTTT.

By sample share, this clonotype is large. The chain employs TRBV27 and TRBJ1-2; TRBD1 matches 9 bases. V was clipped by 3 bases and J by 4 bases; unmatched bases: 6. Germline V gives CDR1 MNHEY, CDR2 SMNVEV (reference sequence). This CDR3 spans 15 amino acids. As DNA, the CDR3 is TGTGCCAGCAGTTTGGGACAGGGCTCCATCTATGGCTACACCTTC. It specifies CASSLGQGSIYGYTF.

The chain carries TRBV4-3 and TRBJ1-6; D unresolved. CDR3 length: 22 residues. Trimming shortened V by 0 bases and J by 0 bases, and 24 bases separated the two germline ends. In germline, CDR1 is LGHNA, CDR2 YSLEER. The CDR3 spells CASSQEEGTYSLPSSYNSPLHF. In nucleotides, the CDR3 is TGCGCCAGCAGCCAAGAGGAGGGAACATACTCCTTACCAAGCTCCTATAATTCACCCCTCCACTTT.

By sample share, this clonotype is medium-sized (0.01 to 0.1%). This rearrangement joins TRBV20-1 to TRBJ1-3, with D perhaps matching TRBD1 (5 bases). Germline V gene sequence: CDR1 DFQATT, CDR2 SNEGSKA (reference sequence). Trimming removed 0 bases at V and 6 bases at J, with 12 bases between. The CDR3 has 14 amino acids. The CDR3 DNA follows: TGCAGTGCTAGAGAGGGGGGGTCGGAAAACACCATATATTTT. Translated: CSAREGGSENTIYF.

By share, this clonotype counts as medium-sized. The rearrangement joins TRBV7-2 to TRBJ1-2, with TRBD1 as a possible D gene (5 bases). V was shortened by 0 bases and J by 6 bases, with 11 bases between the two germline ends. There are 14 residues in the CDR3. Per germline, CDR1 SGHTA and CDR2 FQGNSA. DNA for the CDR3: TGTGCCAGCAGCTTAGCCAGCAGGGAGGATGGCTACACCTTC. Translated, it gives CASSLASREDGYTF.

This clonotype is categorized as medium-sized. This chain connects TRBV6-2 or TRBV6-3 to TRBJ2-1; a weak D match, TRBD1 (5 bases). The CDR3 loop spans 15 amino acids. The V end lost 6 bases, the J end lost 0 bases, and 12 bases lay between the germline ends. The germline V gene encodes CDR1 MNHEY and CDR2 SVGEGT. The CDR3 region is CASSADSISYNEQFF. The CDR3 bases are TGTGCCAGCAGCGCTGACAGTATCTCCTACAATGAGCAGTTCTTC.

The CDR3 here is CASSLTKNTGELFF. CDR3 nucleotide sequence: TGCGCCAGCAGCTTGACTAAGAACACCGGGGAGCTGTTTTTT. This chain uses TRBV5-1 with TRBJ2-2; D remains unclear. The CDR3 covers 14 residues. The ends were cut back, 1 base at V and 1 base at J, with 5 bases in the middle. CDR1 is SGHRS and CDR2 is YFSETQ in the germline V gene.

In its sample, this clonotype ranks as large. CDR3 DNA sequence: TGTGCCACCAGGGGATCCTATGGCTACACCTTC. Protein sequence: CATRGSYGYTF. The gene calls are TRBV19 and TRBJ1-2; D is perhaps TRBD1 (6 bases). Germline V CDR1 and CDR2: LNHDA, SQIVND (reference sequence). CDR3 size: 11 residues. Trimming took 10 bases from V and 4 from J, leaving 10 bases between them.

Judged by abundance, this clonotype is medium-sized. The chain couples TRBV11-2 to TRBJ2-2; 8 nucleotides match TRBD1. Germline CDR1 SGHAT, CDR2 FQNNGV. Losses at the gene ends were 5 bases for V and 4 bases for J; bases not matched to a gene: 6. The CDR3 consists of 15 residues. DNA of the CDR3: TGTGCCAGCAGCCTTCTGACAGGGGTCACCGGGGAGCTGTTTTTT. Translated: CASSLLTGVTGELFF.

In its sample, this clonotype is medium-sized. The chain recombines TRBV7-2 with TRBJ1-2; 7 positions agree with TRBD1. This CDR3 region has 14 residues. Trimming cost V 2 bases and J 4 bases; bases outside gene matches: 4. Germline-derived CDR1 and CDR2 are SGHTA and FQGNSA. CDR3 DNA: TGTGCCAGCAGCTTACAGGGGACAGCCTATGGCTACACCTTC. The encoded protein is CASSLQGTAYGYTF.

This chain links TRBV5-1 with TRBJ1-2; D is undetermined. The CDR3 runs 13 residues. V was shortened by 7 bases and J by 3 bases, with 13 bases between the two germline ends. Germline V gives CDR1 SGHRS, CDR2 YFSETQ. CDR3 sequence reads: CASSESPYYGYTF. CDR3 in DNA: TGCGCCAGCTCCGAGAGCCCCTACTATGGCTACACCTTC.

Within the sample, this clonotype is medium-sized. V usage is TRBV6-1 and J usage is TRBJ2-7; TRBD1 might be the D (6 bases). This CDR3 spans 14 amino acids. Germline V CDR1 and CDR2: MNHNS, SASEGT. V dropped 0 bases and J dropped 0 bases, with 6 bases sitting between them. This CDR3 is CASSEADSSYEQYF. Here the CDR3 DNA reads TGTGCCAGCAGTGAAGCGGACAGCTCCTACGAGCAGTACTTC.